This entry describes one T cell receptor beta chain. The antigen is unknown. Incorporated into the TCR beta cDNA libraries were unique molecular identifiers, which served to reduce PCR and sequencing biases. MiXCR, run by TCRdb on the PCR reads, gives a single entry per CDR3 protein. The sample holds about 540,000 distinct CDR3 sequences, less than 40% seen once. The data derive from a study of post-analysis software for immune sequencing data. The germline CDR1 and CDR2 sequences are SGHRS and YFSETQ. CDR3 length: 14 residues. The V and J ends lost 2 bases and 2 bases respectively, with 10 bases between them. General observations from the study: Comparison of patients with controls showed four or five TRBV segments more frequent in patients, TRBV5-6, TRBV5-1 and TRBV20-1 among them.

This receptor was obtained from a girl younger than 18 with multiple sclerosis. The sequencing input was blood. The chain is built from TRBV5-1 and TRBJ2-5; tentative D call: TRBD1 (6 bases). CDR3 sequence (DNA): TGCGCCAGCAGCTTCAGGGGTCAGCAAGAGACCCAGTACTTC. It encodes CASSFRGQQETQYF.